The 14 T cell receptor beta chains below were found in one sample sequenced in a study of memory CD4+ T cells and cytomegalovirus serostatus. Single viable CD3+CD4+CD8-CD45RO+ cells were sorted as the memory CD4+ T cells. Sequencing was performed with immunoSEQ multiplex PCR; in TCRdb, only in-frame clones are kept and a portion is missing. The profile covers tens of thousands of clones, with about 76% appearing a single time and approximately 0.8% taken by the ten largest. Sequenced input: memory CD4+ T cells from blood. These TCRs come from an adult in good health and CMV-seronegative.

CDR3 bases: TGCGCCAGCAGCCCAACCGCGGGGGCCACAGATACGCAGTATTTT. As protein: CASSPTAGATDTQYF. This chain links TRBV4-1 with TRBJ2-3, with D perhaps matching TRBD2 (7 bases). The length of the CDR3 is 15 residues. CDR1 is MGHRA and CDR2 is YSYEKL in the germline V gene. The germline V and J ends were trimmed by 4 bases and 2 bases, with 13 bases remaining between them.

V and J are TRBV7-8 and TRBJ1-2; D is possibly TRBD1 (6 bases). The V gene lost 1 base and the J gene lost 4 bases, with 16 bases spanning the gap. The germline V gene has CDR1 SGHVS and CDR2 FQNEAQ. The CDR3 is 16 amino acids. The DNA for the CDR3 is TGTGCCAGCAGCTTAGGACAACCCGGACAGCGCTATGGCTACACCTTC. It is translated as CASSLGQPGQRYGYTF.

The CDR3 DNA follows: TGTGCCAGCAGTTTAGCGGGGTCATACAATGAGCAGTTCTTC. Its translation: CASSLAGSYNEQFF. The gene calls are TRBV27 and TRBJ2-1, with D tentatively TRBD2 (6 bases). CDR1 and CDR2 (germline): MNHEY, SMNVEV (reference sequence). The V end lost 2 bases, the J end lost 4 bases, and 9 bases lay between the germline ends. The CDR3 runs to 14 residues.

The chain employs TRBV7-2 and TRBJ2-7; D unresolved. Germline assignment: CDR1 SGHTA and CDR2 FQGNSA. CDR3 size: 13 residues. Trimming took 4 bases from V and 6 from J, leaving 13 bases between them. The CDR3 sequence: CASSYIVLGEQYF. DNA of the CDR3: TGTGCCAGCAGCTATATAGTTTTAGGCGAGCAGTACTTC.

CDR3: CASSLVSVRTDTQYF. DNA of the CDR3: TGCGCCAGCAGCTTGGTATCCGTAAGAACAGATACGCAGTATTTT. V gene TRBV5-1 combines with J gene TRBJ2-3; no definite D call. The CDR3 runs to 15 residues. The germline CDR1 and CDR2 sequences are SGHRS and YFSETQ. Trimming removed 0 bases from V and 3 bases from J, with 11 bases in between.

The chain recombines TRBV9 with TRBJ1-4, with D unclear. Germline V CDR1 and CDR2: SGDLS, YYNGEE. CDR3 length: 15 amino acids. The V gene lost 4 bases and the J gene lost 0 bases, with 10 bases spanning the gap. The CDR3 region is CASSPELPTNEKLFF. CDR3 in DNA: TGTGCCAGCAGCCCAGAGCTACCAACTAATGAAAAACTGTTTTTT.

The chain couples TRBV2 to TRBJ1-3; no definite D call. CDR1 and CDR2 (germline): SNHLY, FYNNEI. This CDR3 region has 18 residues. Trimming cost V 2 bases and J 6 bases, with 23 bases left between them. The CDR3 DNA is TGTGCCAGCAGTGAAAGGGCCATCTCAGGCTCCCTACAAAACACCATATATTTT. Translating it yields CASSERAISGSLQNTIYF.

The chain is built from TRBV4-2 and TRBJ2-2, with D possibly being TRBD1 (5 bases). There are 13 residues in the CDR3. Deletions cut 5 bases from V and 6 bases from J, with 10 bases between. The V gene's germline CDR1 is LGHNA and CDR2 YNFKEQ. This CDR3 reads CASSYQGPGELFF. The CDR3 bases are TGTGCCAGCAGCTATCAGGGTCCCGGGGAGCTGTTTTTT.

Only a few counts were recorded for this clone. The chain couples TRBV6-5 to TRBJ2-5; D is ambiguous. The germline V gene has CDR1 MNHEY and CDR2 SVGAGI. V was shortened by 4 bases and J by 4 bases, with 16 bases between the two germline ends. The length of the CDR3 is 15 residues. The CDR3 here is CASSLAGSPTETQYF. DNA of the CDR3: TGTGCCAGCAGTTTAGCTGGGTCGCCCACAGAGACCCAGTACTTC.

The V call is TRBV7-9, the J call TRBJ2-1; D call uncertain. V was shortened by 7 bases and J by 4 bases, with 14 bases between the two germline ends. The germline V gene has CDR1 SEHNR and CDR2 FQNEAQ (reference sequence). This CDR3 is built from 14 residues. The chain's CDR3 is CASTSDPVYNEQFF. The DNA for the CDR3 is TGTGCCAGCACCTCCGACCCGGTATACAATGAGCAGTTCTTC.

This rearrangement joins TRBV18 to TRBJ1-3; D remains unclear. The CDR3 is made up of 12 amino acids. V lost 5 bases, J lost 6 bases, and 8 bases lay in between. Germline CDR1 and CDR2: KGHSH and LQKENI. CDR3 in DNA: TGTGCCAGCTCAGCGGAAGAAAACACCATATATTTT. It yields the protein CASSAEENTIYF.

V gene TRBV15 combines with J gene TRBJ2-6; a possible D gene is TRBD1 (6 bases). Germline CDR1 LNHNV, CDR2 YYDKDF (reference sequence). V was shortened by 2 bases and J by 0 bases, with 8 bases between the two germline ends. There are 16 residues in the CDR3. The CDR3 DNA reads TGTGCCACCAGCAGACTAGGGGGCTCTGGGGCCAACGTCCTGACTTTC. Encoded protein: CATSRLGGSGANVLTF.

A few counts support this clone. This chain links TRBV5-1 with TRBJ1-4; D gene ambiguous. V was shortened by 4 bases and J by 0 bases, with 10 bases between the two germline ends. The germline gives CDR1 SGHRS, CDR2 YFSETQ. The CDR3 has 15 amino acids. The DNA of the CDR3 is TGCGCCAGCAGCCGGACCGCTGCAACTAATGAAAAACTGTTTTTT. Protein: CASSRTAATNEKLFF.

This clone was counted a single time. The V and J genes are TRBV6-5 and TRBJ2-3, with unresolved D. This CDR3 is built from 15 residues. Germline CDR1 is MNHEY and CDR2 is SVGAGI. With 6 bases removed from V and 1 base from J, the gap between germline ends came to 14 bases. The CDR3 region is CASSVGRSGTDTQYF. The CDR3 DNA is TGTGCCAGCAGCGTCGGTCGGTCGGGCACAGATACGCAGTATTTT.